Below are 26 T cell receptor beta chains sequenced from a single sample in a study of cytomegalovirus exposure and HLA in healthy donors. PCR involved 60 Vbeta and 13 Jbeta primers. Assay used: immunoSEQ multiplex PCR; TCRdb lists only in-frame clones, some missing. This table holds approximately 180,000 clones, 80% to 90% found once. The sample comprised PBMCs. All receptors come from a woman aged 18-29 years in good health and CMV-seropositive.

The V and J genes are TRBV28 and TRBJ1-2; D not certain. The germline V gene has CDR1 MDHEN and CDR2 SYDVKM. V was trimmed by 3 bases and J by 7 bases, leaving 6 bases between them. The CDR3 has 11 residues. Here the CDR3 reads CASSFISGYTF. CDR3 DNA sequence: TGTGCCAGCAGTTTCATTAGTGGCTACACCTTC.

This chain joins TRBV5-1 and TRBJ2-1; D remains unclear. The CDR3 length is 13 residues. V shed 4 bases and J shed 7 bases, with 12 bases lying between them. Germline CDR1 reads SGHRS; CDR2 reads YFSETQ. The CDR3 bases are TGCGCCAGCAGCCCCGAGGTCTGGAATGAGCAGTTCTTC. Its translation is CASSPEVWNEQFF.

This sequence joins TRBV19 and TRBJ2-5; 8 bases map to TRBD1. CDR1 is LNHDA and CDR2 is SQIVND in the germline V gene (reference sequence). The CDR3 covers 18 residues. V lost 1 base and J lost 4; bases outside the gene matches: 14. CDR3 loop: CASSIGTGGQGGRETQYF. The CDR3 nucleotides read TGTGCCAGTAGTATAGGGACTGGAGGACAGGGCGGAAGAGAGACCCAGTACTTC.

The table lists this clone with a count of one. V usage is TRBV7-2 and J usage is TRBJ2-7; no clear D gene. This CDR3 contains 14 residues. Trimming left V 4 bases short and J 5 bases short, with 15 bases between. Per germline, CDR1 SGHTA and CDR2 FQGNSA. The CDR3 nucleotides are TGTGCCAGCAGCTCGAGACAATCCACCCACGAGCAGTACTTC. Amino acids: CASSSRQSTHEQYF.

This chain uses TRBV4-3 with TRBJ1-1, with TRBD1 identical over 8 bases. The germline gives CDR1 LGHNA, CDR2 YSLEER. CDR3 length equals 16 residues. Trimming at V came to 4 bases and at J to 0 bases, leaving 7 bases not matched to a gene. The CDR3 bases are TGCGCCAGCAGCCCCGGACAGGGCCCGATGAACACTGAAGCTTTCTTT. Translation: CASSPGQGPMNTEAFF.

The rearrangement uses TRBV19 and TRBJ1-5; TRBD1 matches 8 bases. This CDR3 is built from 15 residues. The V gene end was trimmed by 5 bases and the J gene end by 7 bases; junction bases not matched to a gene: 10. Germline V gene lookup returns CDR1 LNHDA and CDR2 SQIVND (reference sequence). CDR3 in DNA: TGTGCCAGTAGTCCCCAGGGGGCGATTGGGCAGCCCCAGCATTTT. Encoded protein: CASSPQGAIGQPQHF.

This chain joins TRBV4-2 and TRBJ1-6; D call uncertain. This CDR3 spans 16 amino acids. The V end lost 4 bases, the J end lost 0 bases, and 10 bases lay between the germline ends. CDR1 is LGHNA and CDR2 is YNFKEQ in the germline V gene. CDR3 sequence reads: CASSLPDNSYNSPLHF. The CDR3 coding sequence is TGTGCCAGCAGCCTACCCGACAACTCCTATAATTCACCCCTCCACTTT.

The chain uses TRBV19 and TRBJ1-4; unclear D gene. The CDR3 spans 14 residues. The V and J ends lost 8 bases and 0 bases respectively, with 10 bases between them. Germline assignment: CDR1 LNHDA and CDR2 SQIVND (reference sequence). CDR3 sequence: CASQREATNEKLFF. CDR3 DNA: TGTGCCAGTCAGCGGGAAGCAACTAATGAAAAACTGTTTTTT.

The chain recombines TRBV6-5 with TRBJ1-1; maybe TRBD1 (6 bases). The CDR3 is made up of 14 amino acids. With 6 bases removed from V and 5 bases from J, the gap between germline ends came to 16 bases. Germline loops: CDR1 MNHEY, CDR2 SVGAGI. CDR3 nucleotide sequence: TGTGCCAGCAGCCAATCCCCAGGGGATACTGAAGCTTTCTTT. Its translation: CASSQSPGDTEAFF.

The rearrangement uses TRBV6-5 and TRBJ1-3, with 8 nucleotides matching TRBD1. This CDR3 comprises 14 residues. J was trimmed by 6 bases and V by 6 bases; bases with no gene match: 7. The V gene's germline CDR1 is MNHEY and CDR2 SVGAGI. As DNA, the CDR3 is TGTGCCAGCAGGACGACAGGGGTTGCAAACACCATATATTTT. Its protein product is CASRTTGVANTIYF.

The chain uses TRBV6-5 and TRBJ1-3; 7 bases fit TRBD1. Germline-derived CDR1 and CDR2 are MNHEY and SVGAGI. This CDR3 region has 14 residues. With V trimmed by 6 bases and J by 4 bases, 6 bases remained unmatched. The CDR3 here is CASRPGTVGNTIYF. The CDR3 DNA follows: TGTGCCAGCAGGCCCGGGACAGTCGGAAACACCATATATTTT.

CDR3 region: CASRRERGSPLHF. DNA for the CDR3: TGTGCCAGCAGGAGGGAACGGGGTTCACCCCTCCACTTT. The chain combines TRBV7-9 with TRBJ1-6, with D uncertain. CDR3 length: 13 residues. V was cut by 6 bases and J by 9 bases, with 12 bases left in between. Looked up from germline, CDR1 is SEHNR and CDR2 is FQNEAQ (reference sequence).

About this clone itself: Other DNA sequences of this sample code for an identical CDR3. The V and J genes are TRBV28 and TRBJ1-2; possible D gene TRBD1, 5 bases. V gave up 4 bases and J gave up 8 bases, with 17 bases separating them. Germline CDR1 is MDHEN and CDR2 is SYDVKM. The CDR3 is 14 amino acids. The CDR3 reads CASSWGTQAYGYTF. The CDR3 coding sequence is TGTGCCAGCAGTTGGGGCACCCAGGCCTACGGCTACACCTTC.

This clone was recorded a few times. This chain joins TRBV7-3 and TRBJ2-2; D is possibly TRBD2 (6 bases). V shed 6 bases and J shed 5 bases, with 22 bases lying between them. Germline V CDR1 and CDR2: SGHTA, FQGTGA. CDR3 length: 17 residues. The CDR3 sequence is CASRPAVFGGRTGELFF. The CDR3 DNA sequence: TGTGCCAGCAGGCCCGCAGTGTTCGGGGGACGGACCGGGGAGCTGTTTTTT.

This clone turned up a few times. CDR3 nucleotides: TGCGCCAGCAGTCCTGGACAGGAGGTTGTCTACACCTTC. Protein: CASSPGQEVVYTF. The J gene is TRBJ1-2, the V gene TRBV10-1; 7 bases align to TRBD1. The germline V gene has CDR1 WNHNN and CDR2 SYGVQD (reference sequence). CDR3 length equals 13 residues. After removal of 5 bases from V and 10 bases from J, the junction contained 10 bases not matched to a gene.

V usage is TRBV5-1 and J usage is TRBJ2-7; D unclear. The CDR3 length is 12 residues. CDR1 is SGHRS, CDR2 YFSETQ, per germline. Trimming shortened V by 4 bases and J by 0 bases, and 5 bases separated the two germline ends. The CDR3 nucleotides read TGCGCCAGCAGCCGCGGCTCCTACGAGCAGTACTTC. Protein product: CASSRGSYEQYF.

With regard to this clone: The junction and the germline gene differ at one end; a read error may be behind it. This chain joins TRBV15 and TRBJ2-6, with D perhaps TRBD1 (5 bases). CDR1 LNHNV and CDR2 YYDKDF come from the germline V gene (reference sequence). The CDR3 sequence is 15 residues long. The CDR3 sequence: CATSRDPAGANGLTF. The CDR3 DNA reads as TGTGCCACCAGCAGAGATCCCGCTGGGGCCAACGGCCTGACTTTC.

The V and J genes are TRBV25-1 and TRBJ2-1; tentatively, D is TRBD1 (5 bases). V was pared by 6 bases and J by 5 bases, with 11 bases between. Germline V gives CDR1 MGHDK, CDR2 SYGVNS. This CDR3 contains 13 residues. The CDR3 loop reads CASSPGRDNEQFF. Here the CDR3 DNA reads TGTGCCAGCAGCCCTGGCAGGGACAATGAGCAGTTCTTC.

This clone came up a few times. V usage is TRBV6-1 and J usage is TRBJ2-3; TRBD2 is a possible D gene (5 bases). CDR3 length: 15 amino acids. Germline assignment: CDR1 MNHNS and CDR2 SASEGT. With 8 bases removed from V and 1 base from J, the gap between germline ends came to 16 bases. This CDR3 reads CASYVGSRGTDTQYF. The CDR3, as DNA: TGTGCCAGCTATGTGGGGAGCAGAGGCACAGATACGCAGTATTTT.

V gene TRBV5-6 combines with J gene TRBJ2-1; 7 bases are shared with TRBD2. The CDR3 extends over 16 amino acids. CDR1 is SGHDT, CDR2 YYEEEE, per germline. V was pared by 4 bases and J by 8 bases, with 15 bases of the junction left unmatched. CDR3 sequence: CASSERGGLRRYEQFF. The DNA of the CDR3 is TGTGCCAGCAGCGAGCGGGGCGGCCTACGTCGCTATGAGCAGTTCTTC.

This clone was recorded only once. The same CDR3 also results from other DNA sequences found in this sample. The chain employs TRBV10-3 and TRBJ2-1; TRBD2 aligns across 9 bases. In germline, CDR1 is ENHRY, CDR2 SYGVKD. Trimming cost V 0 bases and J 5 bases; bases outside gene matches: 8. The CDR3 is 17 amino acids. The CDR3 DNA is TGTGCCATCAGTGAGTCGAAGGCTAGCGGGGATAACAATGAGCAGTTCTTC. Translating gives CAISESKASGDNNEQFF.

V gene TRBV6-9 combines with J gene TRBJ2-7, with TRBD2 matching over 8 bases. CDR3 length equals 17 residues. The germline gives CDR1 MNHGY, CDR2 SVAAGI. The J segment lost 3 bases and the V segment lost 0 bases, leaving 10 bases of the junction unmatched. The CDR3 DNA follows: TGTGCCAGCAGTTATTCGACCCACCGGGGGGGGGTCTACGAGCAGTACTTC. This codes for CASSYSTHRGGVYEQYF.

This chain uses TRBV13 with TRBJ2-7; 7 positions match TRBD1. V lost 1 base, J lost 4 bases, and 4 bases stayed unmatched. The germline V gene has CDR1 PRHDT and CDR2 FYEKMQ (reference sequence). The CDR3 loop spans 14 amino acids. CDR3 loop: CASSLENRGYEQYF. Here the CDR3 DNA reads TGTGCCAGCAGCTTAGAAAACAGGGGTTACGAGCAGTACTTC. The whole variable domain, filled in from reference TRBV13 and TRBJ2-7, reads AAGVIQSPRHLIKEKRETATLKCYPIPRHDTVYWYQQGPGQDPQFLISFYEKMQSDKGSIPDRFSAQQFSDYHSELNMSSLELGDSALYFCASSLENRGYEQYFGPGTRLTVT.

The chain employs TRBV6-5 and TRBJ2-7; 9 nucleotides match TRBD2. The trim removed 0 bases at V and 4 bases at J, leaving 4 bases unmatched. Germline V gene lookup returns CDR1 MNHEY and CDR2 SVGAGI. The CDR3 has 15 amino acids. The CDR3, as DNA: TGTGCCAGCAGTTACTCTAGCGGGGGCATTTACGAGCAGTACTTC. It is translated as CASSYSSGGIYEQYF.

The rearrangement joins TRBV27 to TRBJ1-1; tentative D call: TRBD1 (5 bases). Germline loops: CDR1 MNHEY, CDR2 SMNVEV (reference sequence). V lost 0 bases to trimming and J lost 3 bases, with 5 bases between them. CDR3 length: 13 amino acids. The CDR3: CASSLSGDTEAFF. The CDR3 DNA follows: TGTGCCAGCAGTTTATCAGGGGACACTGAAGCTTTCTTT.

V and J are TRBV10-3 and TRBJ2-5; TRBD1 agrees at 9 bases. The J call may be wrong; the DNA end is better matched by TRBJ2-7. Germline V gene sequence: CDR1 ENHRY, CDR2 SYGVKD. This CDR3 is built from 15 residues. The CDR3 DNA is TGTGCCATCAGTGAGTACAGGGGGCCGACCTACGAGCAGTACTTC. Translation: CAISEYRGPTYEQYF.